The clone carrying this T cell receptor beta chain came up many times. Its antigen is not known. The source of the sample is a study of T cell repertoires in cytomegalovirus infection. About the research overall: Matching HLA type and CMV infection were both indicated by public TCR beta signatures.

Study-wide findings and caveats: The response measured ex vivo was dominated by TCR beta clonotypes (HLA-C-restricted and CMV-specific).

Per the germline V gene, CDR1 is MNHEY and CDR2 is SVGEGT. Trimming cost V 6 bases and J 2 bases; bases outside gene matches: 7. The CDR3 extends over 15 amino acids. TCRdb analysed the reads with MiXCR anew, one entry per CDR3 protein. Of more than 250,000 distinct CDR3 sequences listed, roughly 15% are singletons. The V gene is TRBV6-2 or TRBV6-3, the J gene TRBJ1-5; TRBD1 matches at 7 bases. The TCR sequence derives from a human donor in good health (CMV status not recorded). Some clones in this sample may be carry-over from other donors' samples. Sequencing was performed on PBMCs. The CDR3: CASRSGGSGNQPQHF. The CDR3 coding sequence is TGTGCCAGCAGATCAGGGGGTTCCGGCAATCAGCCCCAGCATTTT.